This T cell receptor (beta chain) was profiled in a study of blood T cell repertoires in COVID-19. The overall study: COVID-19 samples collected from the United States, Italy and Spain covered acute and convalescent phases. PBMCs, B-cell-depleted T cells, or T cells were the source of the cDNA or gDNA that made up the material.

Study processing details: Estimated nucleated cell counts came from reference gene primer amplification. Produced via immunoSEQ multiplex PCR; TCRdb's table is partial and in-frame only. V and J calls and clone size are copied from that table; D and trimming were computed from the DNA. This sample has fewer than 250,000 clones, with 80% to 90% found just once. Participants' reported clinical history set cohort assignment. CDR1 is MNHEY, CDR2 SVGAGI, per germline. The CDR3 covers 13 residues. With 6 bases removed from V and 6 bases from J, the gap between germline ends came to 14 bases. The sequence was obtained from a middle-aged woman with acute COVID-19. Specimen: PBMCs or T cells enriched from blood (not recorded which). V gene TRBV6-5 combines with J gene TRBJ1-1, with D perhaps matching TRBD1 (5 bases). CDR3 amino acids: CASSLREGSEAFF. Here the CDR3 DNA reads TGTGCCAGCAGCCTTCGGGAGGGGTCTGAAGCTTTCTTT.